This TCR beta chain originates from a study of spatial heterogeneity in lung cancer. Findings and caveats of the study: Tumoral mutation counts were tracked by counts of expanded intratumoral alpha and beta TCRs.

The germline CDR1 and CDR2 sequences are SGDLS and YYNGEE. V lost 4 bases, J lost 7 bases, and 9 bases stayed unmatched. The CDR3 is 16 residues long. This clonotype has ten or more counts. The antigen remains unidentified. Time point reported: sample taken at primary tumor resection. Via MiXCR, TCRdb re-called the 5' RACE reads, giving one row per CDR3 protein. The sample contains about 30,000 distinct CDR3 sequences, around 7.5% of which appear only once. The specimen comprised lung tumor tissue, sampled at surgery. The rearrangement uses TRBV9 and TRBJ1-6; 9 nucleotides line up with TRBD1. The receptor was isolated from a male donor with early-stage non-small cell lung cancer. This CDR3 reads CASSNTAGTGNSPLHF. The CDR3 DNA reads TGTGCCAGCAGCAATACAGCCGGGACAGGGAATTCACCCCTCCACTTT. The full variable domain, rest sourced from reference TRBV9 and TRBJ1-6, is DSGVTQTPKHLITATGQRVTLRCSPRSGDLSVYWYQQSLDQGLQFLIQYYNGEERAKGNILERFSAQQFPDLHSELNLSSLELGDSALYFCASSNTAGTGNSPLHFGNGTRLTVT.